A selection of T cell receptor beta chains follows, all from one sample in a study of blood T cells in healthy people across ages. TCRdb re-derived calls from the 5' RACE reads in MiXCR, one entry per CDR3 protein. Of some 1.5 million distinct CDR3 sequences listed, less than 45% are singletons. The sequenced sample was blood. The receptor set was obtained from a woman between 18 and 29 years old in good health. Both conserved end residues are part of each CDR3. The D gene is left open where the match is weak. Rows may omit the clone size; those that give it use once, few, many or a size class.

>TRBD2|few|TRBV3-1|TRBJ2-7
CASAWAGGLYEQYF
TGTGCCAGCGCATGGGCGGGAGGACTCTACGAGCAGTACTTC
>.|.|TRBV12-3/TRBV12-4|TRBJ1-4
CASSSYGAHQGEKLFF
TGTGCCAGCAGTTCATACGGGGCCCACCAAGGAGAAAAACTGTTTTTT
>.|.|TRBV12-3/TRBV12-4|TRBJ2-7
CASSLRQNEQYF
TGTGCCAGCAGTTTACGGCAGAACGAGCAGTACTTC
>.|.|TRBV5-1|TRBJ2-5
CASSSPQGRETQYF
TGCGCCAGCAGCTCCCCACAGGGGAGGGAGACCCAGTACTTC
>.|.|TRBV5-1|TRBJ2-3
CASSPPSESDTQYF
TGCGCCAGCAGCCCCCCCTCGGAATCAGATACGCAGTATTTT
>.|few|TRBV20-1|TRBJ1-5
CSARAGTNNQPQHF
TGCAGTGCTAGAGCCGGCACCAACAATCAGCCCCAGCATTTT
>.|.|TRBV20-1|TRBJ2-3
CSAGDGIADTQYF
TGCAGTGCTGGGGACGGGATTGCAGATACGCAGTATTTT
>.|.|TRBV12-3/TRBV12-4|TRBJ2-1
CASRHPGLGSYNEQFF
TGTGCCAGCCGCCACCCCGGCCTAGGGTCCTACAATGAGCAGTTCTTC
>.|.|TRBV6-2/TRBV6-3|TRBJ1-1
CASTTMGTEAFF
TGTGCCAGCACTACTATGGGCACTGAAGCTTTCTTT
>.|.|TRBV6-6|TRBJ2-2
CASSHLGPRNTGELFF
TGTGCCAGCAGCCACTTGGGACCTAGGAACACCGGGGAGCTGTTTTTT
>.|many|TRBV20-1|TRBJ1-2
CSARDRAGNYGYTF
TGCAGTGCTAGAGATCGGGCAGGGAACTATGGCTACACCTTC
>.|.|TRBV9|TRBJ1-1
CASSVGTGGRGTEAFF
TGTGCCAGCAGCGTAGGAACCGGGGGGAGGGGGACTGAAGCTTTCTTT
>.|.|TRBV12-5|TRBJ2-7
CASGSHRGGLDNEQYF
TGTGCTAGTGGTAGCCACAGGGGAGGGTTAGACAATGAGCAGTACTTC
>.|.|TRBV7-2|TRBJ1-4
CASSLARVGEKLFF
TGTGCCAGCAGCTTAGCGCGCGTTGGGGAAAAACTGTTTTTT
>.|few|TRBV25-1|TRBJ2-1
CASSGYREYNEQFF
TGTGCCAGCAGTGGTTACAGGGAATACAATGAGCAGTTCTTC
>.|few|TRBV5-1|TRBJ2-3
CASSFGSSGTDTQYF
TGCGCCAGCAGCTTTGGCTCTAGCGGCACAGATACGCAGTATTTT
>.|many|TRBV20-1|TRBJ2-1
CSAPHGQFRFRGYNEQFF
TGCAGTGCTCCCCATGGCCAGTTTAGATTTAGGGGTTACAATGAGCAGTTCTTC
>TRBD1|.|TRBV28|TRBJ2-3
CASSRPGTGFKAQYF
TGTGCCAGCAGCAGACCCGGGACAGGGTTTAAAGCGCAGTATTTT
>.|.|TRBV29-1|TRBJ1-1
CSVFLRREAFF
TGCAGCGTTTTTCTACGTCGAGAAGCTTTCTTT
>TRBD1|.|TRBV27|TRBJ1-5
CASSSYPFKDRNQPQHF
TGTGCCAGCAGTTCATACCCCTTTAAGGACAGGAATCAGCCCCAGCATTTT
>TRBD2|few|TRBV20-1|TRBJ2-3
CSARETRGADTQYF
TGCAGTGCCCGAGAGACCCGGGGGGCAGATACGCAGTATTTT
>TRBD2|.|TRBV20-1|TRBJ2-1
CSARDPLAGQETQFF
TGCAGTGCTAGAGACCCACTAGCGGGACAAGAGACCCAGTTCTTC
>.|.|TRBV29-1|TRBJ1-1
CSVVPRSPNTEAFF
TGCAGCGTTGTCCCGCGGAGTCCGAACACTGAAGCTTTCTTT
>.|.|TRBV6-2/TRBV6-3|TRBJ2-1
CASSPRGGTEQFF
TGTGCCAGCAGTCCCAGGGGGGGTACTGAGCAGTTCTTC
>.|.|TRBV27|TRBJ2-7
CTSSLAPRYEQYF
TGTACCAGCAGTTTAGCGCCGAGATACGAGCAGTACTTC
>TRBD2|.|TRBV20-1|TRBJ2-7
CSARTGTSGVYNEQYF
TGCAGTGCTAGAACCGGGACTAGCGGGGTCTACAATGAGCAGTACTTC
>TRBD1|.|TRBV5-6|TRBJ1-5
CASSRRQGKQPQHF
TGTGCCAGCAGCCGACGACAGGGTAAGCAGCCCCAGCATTTT
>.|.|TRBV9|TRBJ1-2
CASSTGRPWGYTF
TGTGCCAGCAGCACCGGACGGCCGTGGGGCTACACCTTC
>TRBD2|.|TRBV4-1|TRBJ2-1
CASSQDGRGGYNEQFF
TGCGCCAGCAGCCAAGATGGACGGGGGGGGTACAATGAGCAGTTCTTC
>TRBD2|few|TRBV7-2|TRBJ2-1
CASSTAGTSGYNEQFF
TGTGCCAGCAGCACCGCCGGGACTAGCGGATACAATGAGCAGTTCTTC
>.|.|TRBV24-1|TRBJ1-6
CATSVPRYNSPLHF
TGTGCCACCAGTGTCCCGCGCTATAATTCACCCCTCCACTTT
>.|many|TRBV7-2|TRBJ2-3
CASSLNPGTTDTQYF
TGTGCCAGCAGCCTTAACCCAGGGACCACAGATACGCAGTATTTT
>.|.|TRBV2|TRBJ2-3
CASAIGLSRGTDTQYF
TGTGCCAGCGCTATAGGACTATCACGCGGCACAGATACGCAGTATTTT
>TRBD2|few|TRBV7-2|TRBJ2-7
CASSQRTSITPYYEQYF
TGTGCCAGCAGCCAACGGACTAGCATTACCCCTTACTACGAGCAGTACTTC
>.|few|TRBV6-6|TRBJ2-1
CASSYSGALNEQFF
TGTGCCAGCAGTTACTCGGGTGCCCTCAATGAGCAGTTCTTC
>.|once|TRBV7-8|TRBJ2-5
CASSLRVIKETQYF
TGTGCCAGCAGCCTAAGGGTTATAAAAGAGACCCAGTACTTC
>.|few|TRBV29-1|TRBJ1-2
CSVDVGGGSGYTF
TGCAGCGTTGATGTTGGGGGGGGCAGTGGCTACACCTTC
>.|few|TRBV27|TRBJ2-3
CASRTRRTDTQYF
TGTGCCAGCAGGACTAGACGCACAGATACGCAGTATTTT
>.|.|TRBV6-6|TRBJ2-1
CASSYYGGPNEQFF
TGTGCCAGCAGTTACTATGGGGGGCCGAATGAGCAGTTCTTC
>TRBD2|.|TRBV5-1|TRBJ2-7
CASSLLAGAGNEQYF
TGCGCCAGCAGCTTGCTAGCGGGGGCCGGGAATGAGCAGTACTTC
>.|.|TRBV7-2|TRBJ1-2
CASSLGSAAGTYGYTF
TGTGCCAGCAGCTTAGGGTCGGCAGCAGGGACCTATGGCTACACCTTC
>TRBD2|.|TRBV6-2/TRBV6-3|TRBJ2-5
CASSPLRRLAVQETQYF
TGTGCCAGCAGTCCCCTAAGACGGCTAGCGGTACAAGAGACCCAGTACTTC
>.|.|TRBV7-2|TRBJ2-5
CASSVGGPSKQYF
TGTGCCAGCAGCGTAGGTGGCCCGAGTAAGCAGTACTTC
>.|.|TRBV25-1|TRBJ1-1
CVSRENTEAFF
TGTGTCTCACGCGAGAACACTGAAGCTTTCTTT
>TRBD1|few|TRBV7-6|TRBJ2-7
CASSLGTGIDEQYF
TGTGCCAGCAGCTTAGGGACAGGGATCGACGAGCAGTACTTC
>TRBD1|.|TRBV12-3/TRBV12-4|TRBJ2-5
CASSSLNRGKYQETQYF
TGCGCCAGCAGTTCCCTAAACAGGGGGAAGTACCAAGAGACCCAGTACTTC
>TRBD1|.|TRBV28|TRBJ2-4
CASRQTGDIQYF
TGTGCCAGCAGACAGACAGGGGACATTCAGTACTTC
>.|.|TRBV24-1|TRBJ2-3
CATSDFLGDTQYF
TGTGCCACCAGTGATTTTTTGGGAGATACGCAGTATTTT
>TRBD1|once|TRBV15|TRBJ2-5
CATSNQQGLEAQYF
TGTGCCACCAGCAACCAACAGGGGTTGGAGGCCCAGTACTTC
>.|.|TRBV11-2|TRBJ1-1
CASSSIMNTEAFF
TGTGCCAGCAGCTCAATAATGAACACTGAAGCTTTCTTT
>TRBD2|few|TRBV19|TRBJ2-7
CASSASGSFHEQYF
TGTGCCAGTAGTGCTAGCGGGAGTTTCCACGAGCAGTACTTC
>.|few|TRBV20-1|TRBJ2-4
CSARDAGRGNIQYF
TGCAGTGCTAGAGATGCGGGGAGGGGGAACATTCAGTACTTC
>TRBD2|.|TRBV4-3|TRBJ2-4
CASSQEPSGRGNIQYF
TGCGCCAGCAGCCAAGAACCTAGCGGGAGGGGGAACATTCAGTACTTC
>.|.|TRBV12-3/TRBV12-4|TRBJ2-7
CASSPSRSYEQYF
TGTGCCAGCAGTCCTAGCAGATCCTACGAGCAGTACTTC
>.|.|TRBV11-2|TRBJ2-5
CASTSPRRGKTQYF
TGTGCCAGCACCTCACCGAGGAGGGGCAAGACCCAGTACTTC
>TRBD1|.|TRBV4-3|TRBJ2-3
CASSQVGTGSDTQYF
TGCGCCAGCAGCCAAGTGGGGACAGGATCAGATACGCAGTATTTT
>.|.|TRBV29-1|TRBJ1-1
CSGLRGTGNTEAFF
TGCAGCGGCTTACGGGGTACAGGGAACACTGAAGCTTTCTTT
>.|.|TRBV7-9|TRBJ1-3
CASSLYHSGSGNTIYF
TGTGCCAGCAGCTTATATCATTCCGGCTCTGGAAACACCATATATTTT
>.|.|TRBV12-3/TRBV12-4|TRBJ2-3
CACETRVTDTQYF
TGTGCCTGCGAGACTAGAGTCACAGATACGCAGTATTTT
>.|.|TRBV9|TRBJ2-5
CASSVDPRGLETQYF
TGTGCCAGCAGCGTCGACCCAAGGGGACTAGAGACCCAGTACTTC